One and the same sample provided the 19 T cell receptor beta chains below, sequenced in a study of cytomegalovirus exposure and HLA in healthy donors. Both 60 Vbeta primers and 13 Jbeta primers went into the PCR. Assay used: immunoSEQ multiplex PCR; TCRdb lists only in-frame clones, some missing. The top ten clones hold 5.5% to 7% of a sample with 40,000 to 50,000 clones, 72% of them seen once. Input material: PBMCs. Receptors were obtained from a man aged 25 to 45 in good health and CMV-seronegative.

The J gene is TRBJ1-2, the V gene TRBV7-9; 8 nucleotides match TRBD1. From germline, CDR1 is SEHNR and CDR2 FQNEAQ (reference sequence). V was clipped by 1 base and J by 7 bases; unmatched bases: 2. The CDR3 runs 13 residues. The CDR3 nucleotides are TGTGCCAGCAGCTTAGGAACAGGGGGTGGCTACACCTTC. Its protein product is CASSLGTGGGYTF.

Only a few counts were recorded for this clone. In nucleotides, the CDR3 is TGTGCCAGCAGCTTGGGAGCGGGAGCCACCGGGGAGCTGTTTTTT. Translation gives CASSLGAGATGELFF. V usage is TRBV5-5 and J usage is TRBJ2-2; 8 nucleotides align to TRBD2. In germline, CDR1 is SGHKS, CDR2 YYEKEE (reference sequence). There are 15 residues in the CDR3. V lost 0 bases to trimming and J lost 4 bases; unmatched junction nucleotides: 2.

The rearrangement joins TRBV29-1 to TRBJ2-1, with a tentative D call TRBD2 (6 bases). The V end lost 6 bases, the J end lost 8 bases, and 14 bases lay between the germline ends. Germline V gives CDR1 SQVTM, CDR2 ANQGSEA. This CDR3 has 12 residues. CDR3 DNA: TGCAGCGTCCGGACTAACTCATATGAGCAGTTCTTC. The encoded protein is CSVRTNSYEQFF.

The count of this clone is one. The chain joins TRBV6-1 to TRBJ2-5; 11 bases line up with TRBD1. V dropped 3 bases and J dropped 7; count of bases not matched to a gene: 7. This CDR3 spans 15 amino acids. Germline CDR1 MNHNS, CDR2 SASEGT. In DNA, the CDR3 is TGTGCCAGCAGTGAGAGGACAGGGGGCGTTGTGACCCAGTACTTC. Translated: CASSERTGGVVTQYF.

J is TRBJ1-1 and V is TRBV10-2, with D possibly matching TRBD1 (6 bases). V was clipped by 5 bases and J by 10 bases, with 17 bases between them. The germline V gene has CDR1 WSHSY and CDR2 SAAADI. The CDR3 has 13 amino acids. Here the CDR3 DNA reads TGCGCCAGCAGTAACACAGGGACAAGGGGAGCTTTCTTT. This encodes CASSNTGTRGAFF.

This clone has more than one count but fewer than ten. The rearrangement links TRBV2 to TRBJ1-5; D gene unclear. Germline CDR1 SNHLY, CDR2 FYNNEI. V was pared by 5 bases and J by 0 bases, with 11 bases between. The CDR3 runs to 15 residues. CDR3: CASSFDGGSNQPQHF. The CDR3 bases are TGTGCCAGCAGTTTCGATGGAGGTAGCAATCAGCCCCAGCATTTT.

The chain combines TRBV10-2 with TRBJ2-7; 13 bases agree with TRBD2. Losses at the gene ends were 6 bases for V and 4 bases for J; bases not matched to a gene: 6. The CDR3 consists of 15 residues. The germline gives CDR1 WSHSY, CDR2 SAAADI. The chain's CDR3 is CASSKTSGGIYEQYF. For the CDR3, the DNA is TGCGCCAGCAGCAAGACTAGCGGGGGGATTTACGAGCAGTACTTC.

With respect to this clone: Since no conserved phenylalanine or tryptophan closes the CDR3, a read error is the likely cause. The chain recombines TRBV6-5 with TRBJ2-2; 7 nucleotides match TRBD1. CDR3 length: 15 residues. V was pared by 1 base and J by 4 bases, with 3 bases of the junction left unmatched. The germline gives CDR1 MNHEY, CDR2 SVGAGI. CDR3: CASSYLAGGTGELFV. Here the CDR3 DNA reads TGTGCCAGCAGTTACTTGGCAGGGGGCACCGGGGAGCTGTTTGTT.

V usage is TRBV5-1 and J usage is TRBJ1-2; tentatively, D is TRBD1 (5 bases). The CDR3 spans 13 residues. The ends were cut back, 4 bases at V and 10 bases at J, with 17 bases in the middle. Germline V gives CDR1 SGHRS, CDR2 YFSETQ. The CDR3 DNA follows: TGCGCCAGCAGCGGGGCAGGGAATTTAGTCTACACCTTC. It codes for CASSGAGNLVYTF.

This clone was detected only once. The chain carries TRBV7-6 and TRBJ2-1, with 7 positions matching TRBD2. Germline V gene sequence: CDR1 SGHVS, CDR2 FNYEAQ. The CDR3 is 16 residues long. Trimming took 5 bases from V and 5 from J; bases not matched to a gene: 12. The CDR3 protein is CASSKTSAVGHNEQFF. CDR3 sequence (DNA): TGTGCCAGCAGCAAAACTAGCGCGGTGGGACACAATGAGCAGTTCTTC.

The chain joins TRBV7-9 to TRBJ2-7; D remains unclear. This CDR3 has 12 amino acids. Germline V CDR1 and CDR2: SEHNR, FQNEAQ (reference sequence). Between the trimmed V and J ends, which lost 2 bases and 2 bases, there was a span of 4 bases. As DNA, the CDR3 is TGTGCCAGCAGCTTACTACCCTACGAGCAGTACTTC. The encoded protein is CASSLLPYEQYF. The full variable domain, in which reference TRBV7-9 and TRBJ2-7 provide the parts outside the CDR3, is DTGVSQNPRHKITKRGQNVTFRCDPISEHNRLYWYRQTLGQGPEFLTYFQNEAQLEKSRLLSDRFSAERPKGSFSTLEIQRTEQGDSAMYLCASSLLPYEQYFGPGTRLTVT.

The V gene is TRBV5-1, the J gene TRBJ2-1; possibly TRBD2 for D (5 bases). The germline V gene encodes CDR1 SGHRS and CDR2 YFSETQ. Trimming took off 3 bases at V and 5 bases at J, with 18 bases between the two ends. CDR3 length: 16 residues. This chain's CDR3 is CASSSRIQRTNNEQFF. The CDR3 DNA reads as TGCGCCAGCAGCTCTAGAATACAGCGGACCAACAATGAGCAGTTCTTC. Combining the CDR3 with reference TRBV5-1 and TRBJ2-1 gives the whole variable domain KAGVTQTPRYLIKTRGQQVTLSCSPISGHRSVSWYQQTPGQGLQFLFEYFSETQRNKGNFPGRFSGRQFSNSRSEMNVSTLELGDSALYLCASSSRIQRTNNEQFFGPGTRLTVL.

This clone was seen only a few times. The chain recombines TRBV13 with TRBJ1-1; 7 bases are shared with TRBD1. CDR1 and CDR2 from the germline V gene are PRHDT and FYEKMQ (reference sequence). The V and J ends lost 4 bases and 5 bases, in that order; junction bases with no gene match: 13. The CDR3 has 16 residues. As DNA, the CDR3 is TGTGCCAGCAGCTCCAAACGACAGGGAACAGGGACTGAAGCTTTCTTT. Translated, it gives CASSSKRQGTGTEAFF.

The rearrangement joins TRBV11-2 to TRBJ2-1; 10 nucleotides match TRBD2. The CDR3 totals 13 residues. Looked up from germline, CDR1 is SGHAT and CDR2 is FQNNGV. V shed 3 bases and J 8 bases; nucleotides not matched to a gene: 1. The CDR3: CASSLGTSDEQFF. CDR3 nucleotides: TGTGCCAGCAGCTTGGGGACTAGCGATGAGCAGTTCTTC.

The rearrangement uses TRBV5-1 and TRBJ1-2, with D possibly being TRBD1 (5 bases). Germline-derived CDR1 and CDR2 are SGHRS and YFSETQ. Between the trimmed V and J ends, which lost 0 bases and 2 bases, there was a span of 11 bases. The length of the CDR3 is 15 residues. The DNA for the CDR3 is TGCGCCAGCAGCTTGGAGGACGGGGGAAACTATGGCTACACCTTC. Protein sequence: CASSLEDGGNYGYTF.

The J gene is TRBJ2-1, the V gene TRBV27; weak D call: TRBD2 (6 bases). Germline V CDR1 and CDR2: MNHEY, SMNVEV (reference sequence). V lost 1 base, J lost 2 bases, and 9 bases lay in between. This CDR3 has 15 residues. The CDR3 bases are TGTGCCAGCAGTTTATACGCGGGGACCTACAATGAGCAGTTCTTC. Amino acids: CASSLYAGTYNEQFF.

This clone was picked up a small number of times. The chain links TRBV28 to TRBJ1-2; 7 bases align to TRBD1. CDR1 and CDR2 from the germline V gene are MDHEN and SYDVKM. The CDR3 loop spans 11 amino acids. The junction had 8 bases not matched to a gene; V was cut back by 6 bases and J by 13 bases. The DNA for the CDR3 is TGTGCCAGCAGCCAAGACAGGGCCCTCACCTTC. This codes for CASSQDRALTF.

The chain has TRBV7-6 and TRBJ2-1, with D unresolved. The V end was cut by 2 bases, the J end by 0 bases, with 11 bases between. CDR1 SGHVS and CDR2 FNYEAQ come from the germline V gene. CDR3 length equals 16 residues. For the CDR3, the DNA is TGTGCCAGCAGCTTAAGGCTGGGCGTCTCCTACAATGAGCAGTTCTTC. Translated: CASSLRLGVSYNEQFF.

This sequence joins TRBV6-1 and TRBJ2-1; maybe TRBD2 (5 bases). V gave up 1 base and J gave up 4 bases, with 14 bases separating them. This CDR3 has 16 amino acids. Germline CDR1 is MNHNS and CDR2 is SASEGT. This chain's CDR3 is CASSEVGVAAYNEQFF. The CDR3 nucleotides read TGTGCCAGCAGTGAAGTCGGGGTGGCAGCTTACAATGAGCAGTTCTTC.